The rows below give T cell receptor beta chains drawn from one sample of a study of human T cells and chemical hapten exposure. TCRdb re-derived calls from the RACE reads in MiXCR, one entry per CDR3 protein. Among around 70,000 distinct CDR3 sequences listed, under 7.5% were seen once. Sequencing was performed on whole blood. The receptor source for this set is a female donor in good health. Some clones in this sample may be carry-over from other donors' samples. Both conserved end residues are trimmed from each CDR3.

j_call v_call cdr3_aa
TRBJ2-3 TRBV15 ATSSPPSDTQY
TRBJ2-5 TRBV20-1 SAAGTSIETQY
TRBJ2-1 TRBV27 ASSRDWNSYNEQF
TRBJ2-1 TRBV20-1 SASGGRSSNEQF
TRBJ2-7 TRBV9 ASSVGLGGSYEQY
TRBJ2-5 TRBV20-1 SARGLAEQETQY
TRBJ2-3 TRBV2 ASSDNIAATQY
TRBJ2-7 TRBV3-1 ASSQDLRLASSYEQY
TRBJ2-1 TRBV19 ASSIALRVTNNEQF
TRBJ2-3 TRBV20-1 SSGGGDTQY
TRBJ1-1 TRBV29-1 SVEQRLNTEAF
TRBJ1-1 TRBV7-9 ASSLVSGLAAF
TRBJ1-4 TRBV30 AWSRGQALDEKLF
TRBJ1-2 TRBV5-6 ASSLKDRGHSGYT
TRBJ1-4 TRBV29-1 SARKGLNEKLF
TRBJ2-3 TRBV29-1 SVQMRLTDTQY
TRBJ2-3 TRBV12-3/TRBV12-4 ASSPTSGRASTDTQY
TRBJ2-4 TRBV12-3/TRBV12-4 ASSLLAGGLNIQY